The clone carrying this T cell receptor beta chain turned up a few times. Its cognate antigen is unknown. Building of the TCR beta libraries involved iRepertoire HTBI primers and Arm-PCR of CDR3 regions. TCRdb re-called the multiplex PCR reads with MiXCR, one entry per CDR3 protein. The table lists hundreds of thousands of distinct CDR3 sequences, under 20% of them singletons. The entry originates in a study of regulatory T cells in long-lasting Graves disease. Study-wide results and limits: TCR diversity in persistent Graves' patients was below that of newly diagnosed ones.

Trimming stripped 0 bases from V and 1 base from J, with 9 bases between. The length of the CDR3 is 14 residues. Germline CDR1 reads DFQATT; CDR2 reads SNEGSKA (reference sequence). Time point: newly diagnosed GD, antithyroid drugs for less than 3 months. Generation of the TCR library employed RNA extracted from PBMCs. The sample also formed part of further work on T cells in Graves' hyperthyroidism and ophthalmopathy.

Sequencing was performed on peripheral blood mononuclear cells (PBMCs), taken at new diagnosis, from a patient treated with antithyroid drugs. The TCR originated in a woman aged 30 to 39 with Graves disease. This chain uses TRBV20-1 with TRBJ1-2; D is unresolved. The CDR3 region is CSARDSAGNYGYTF. The DNA for the CDR3 is TGCAGTGCTAGAGATTCGGCGGGTAACTATGGCTACACCTTC.